This is a list of T cell receptor beta chains from one sample in a study of identical twins. From the 5' RACE reads, TCRdb called clonotypes with MiXCR, one entry per CDR3 protein. The sample has 250,000 to 350,000 distinct CDR3 sequences, roughly 8.6% seen once. This same sample was also part of a study on yellow fever vaccine responses in identical twins.

Sequencing used memory (CD45RO+) T cells sorted from blood. The receptors shown here come from a woman between 18 and 29 years old in good health. Each CDR3 is given with its conserved first and last residue. The order of the fields is V gene, clone size, J gene, D gene, CDR3 DNA, CDR3 protein. A D gene is named only where the DNA matches it firmly. Clone size is not always given. Where it is, it says once, few, many or a class for expanded clones.

V: TRBV24-1
size: many
J: TRBJ2-2
D: .
DNA: TGTGCCACCAGTACTCAGGGGTCGGACACCGGGGAGCTGTTTTTT
CDR3: CATSTQGSDTGELFF

V: TRBV24-1
size: few
J: TRBJ2-3
D: .
DNA: TGTGCCACCAGTGTTTCGGGGGTGGGAGCCTCCTCTACGCAGTATTTT
CDR3: CATSVSGVGASSTQYF

V: TRBV11-3
size: few
J: TRBJ2-1
D: .
DNA: TGTGCCAGCAGCCCCGCGTTCGGAAACAATGAGCAGTTCTTC
CDR3: CASSPAFGNNEQFF

V: TRBV12-3/TRBV12-4
size: .
J: TRBJ1-5
D: .
DNA: TGTGCCAGCAGTTTTGGACAGCAAAATCAGCCCCAGCATTTT
CDR3: CASSFGQQNQPQHF

V: TRBV2
size: few
J: TRBJ1-2
D: .
DNA: TGTGCCAGCAAGGCGGACGCGTTGCGCTTCAATGGCTACACCTTC
CDR3: CASKADALRFNGYTF

V: TRBV4-1
size: many
J: TRBJ2-2
D: TRBD2
DNA: TGCGCCAGCAGCCAAGTCGATCTGGGACTAGCGGCCGGGGAGCTGTTTTTT
CDR3: CASSQVDLGLAAGELFF

V: TRBV3-1
size: .
J: TRBJ1-3
D: .
DNA: TGTGCCAGCAGCCCAAGGGGGACTCCGAACCAGGCTGGAAACACCATATATTTT
CDR3: CASSPRGTPNQAGNTIYF

V: TRBV7-9
size: .
J: TRBJ2-1
D: .
DNA: TGTGCCAGCAGTTCCGGGACTCAGGACGTCAATGAGCAGTTCTTC
CDR3: CASSSGTQDVNEQFF

V: TRBV5-1
size: many
J: TRBJ1-5
D: TRBD1
DNA: TGCGCCAGCAGCTTGGGGGACAGGGGTGGCAATCAGCCCCAGCATTTT
CDR3: CASSLGDRGGNQPQHF

V: TRBV7-2
size: .
J: TRBJ1-2
D: .
DNA: TGTGCCAGCAGCGGACGGGGAGCTAACTATGGCTACACCTTC
CDR3: CASSGRGANYGYTF

V: TRBV20-1
size: many
J: TRBJ2-1
D: .
DNA: TGCAGTGCTAGCCCCGGAGGTAGGGATGAGCAGTTCTTC
CDR3: CSASPGGRDEQFF

V: TRBV7-9
size: many
J: TRBJ2-2
D: .
DNA: TGTGCCAGCAGCTTCCACGGTTCCACCGGGGAGCTGTTTTTT
CDR3: CASSFHGSTGELFF

V: TRBV3-1
size: .
J: TRBJ2-3
D: TRBD2
DNA: TGTGCCAGCAGCCGAAGCGGGGGGGCCGGGGCAGATACGCAGTATTTT
CDR3: CASSRSGGAGADTQYF

V: TRBV5-1
size: few
J: TRBJ1-3
D: TRBD1
DNA: TGCGCCAGCAGCTTGGGGGGACAGGGCTCTGGAAACACCATATATTTT
CDR3: CASSLGGQGSGNTIYF

V: TRBV5-1
size: many
J: TRBJ2-1
D: .
DNA: TGCGCCAGCAGCTTGGCGAAAACAGGGTACAATGAGCAGTTCTTC
CDR3: CASSLAKTGYNEQFF

V: TRBV6-1
size: .
J: TRBJ2-7
D: .
DNA: TGTGCCAGCAGTGACCCGCACCCCAGCTACGAGCAGTACTTC
CDR3: CASSDPHPSYEQYF

V: TRBV29-1
size: few
J: TRBJ2-2
D: .
DNA: TGCAGCGTGTGTGGGAACACCGGGGAGCTGTTTTTT
CDR3: CSVCGNTGELFF

V: TRBV20-1
size: .
J: TRBJ2-3
D: .
DNA: TGCAGTGCTAGTCAAACAGGGCGGGATACGCAGTATTTT
CDR3: CSASQTGRDTQYF

V: TRBV20-1
size: .
J: TRBJ1-5
D: TRBD1
DNA: TGCAGTGCTATAAATACAGGGGTCGGACAGCCCCAGCATTTT
CDR3: CSAINTGVGQPQHF

V: TRBV7-2
size: many
J: TRBJ2-2
D: .
DNA: TGTGCCAGCAGCCGGACCCCAAACACCGGGGAGCTGTTTTTT
CDR3: CASSRTPNTGELFF

V: TRBV18
size: .
J: TRBJ1-3
D: .
DNA: TGTGCCAGCTCACAGGAGGCTAACACCATATATTTT
CDR3: CASSQEANTIYF

V: TRBV2
size: many
J: TRBJ2-1
D: .
DNA: TGTGCCAGCAGTGCGAACTACAATGAGCAGTTCTTC
CDR3: CASSANYNEQFF

V: TRBV7-2
size: .
J: TRBJ2-3
D: .
DNA: TGTGCCAGCAGCTTGTGGGGGGCGACAGATACGCAGTATTTT
CDR3: CASSLWGATDTQYF

V: TRBV5-5
size: .
J: TRBJ2-3
D: TRBD2
DNA: TGTGCCAGCTTAGCGGGGGGGTCCAACACAGATACGCAGTATTTT
CDR3: CASLAGGSNTDTQYF

V: TRBV7-9
size: few
J: TRBJ2-3
D: .
DNA: TGTGCCAGCAGCTTGGGCGACCAGAGTACAGATACGCAGTATTTT
CDR3: CASSLGDQSTDTQYF

V: TRBV10-3
size: many
J: TRBJ2-3
D: TRBD2
DNA: TGTGCCATCAGGGGAGCGGGAGAATGGGATACGCAGTATTTT
CDR3: CAIRGAGEWDTQYF

V: TRBV7-6
size: few
J: TRBJ2-2
D: .
DNA: TGTGCCAGCAGCTTAGGTCATGAGCGGAACACCGGGGAGCTGTTTTTT
CDR3: CASSLGHERNTGELFF